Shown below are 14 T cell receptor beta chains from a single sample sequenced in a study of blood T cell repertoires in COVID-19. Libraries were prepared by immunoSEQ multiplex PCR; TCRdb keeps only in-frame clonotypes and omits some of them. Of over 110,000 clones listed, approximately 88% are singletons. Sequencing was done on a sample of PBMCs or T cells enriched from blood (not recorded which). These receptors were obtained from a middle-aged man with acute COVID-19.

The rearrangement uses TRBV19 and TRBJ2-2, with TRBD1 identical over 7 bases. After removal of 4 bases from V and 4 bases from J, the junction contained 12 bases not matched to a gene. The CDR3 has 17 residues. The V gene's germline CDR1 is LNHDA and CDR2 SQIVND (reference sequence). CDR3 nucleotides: TGTGCCAGTAGTACCTCAAGGGGACAGTCGGGCACCGGGGAGCTGTTTTTT. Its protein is CASSTSRGQSGTGELFF.

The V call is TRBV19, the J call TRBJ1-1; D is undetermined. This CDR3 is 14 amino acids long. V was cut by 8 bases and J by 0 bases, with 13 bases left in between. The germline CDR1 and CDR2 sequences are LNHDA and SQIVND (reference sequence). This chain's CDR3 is CASVLTGLNTEAFF. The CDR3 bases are TGTGCCAGTGTTCTTACGGGTTTGAACACTGAAGCTTTCTTT.

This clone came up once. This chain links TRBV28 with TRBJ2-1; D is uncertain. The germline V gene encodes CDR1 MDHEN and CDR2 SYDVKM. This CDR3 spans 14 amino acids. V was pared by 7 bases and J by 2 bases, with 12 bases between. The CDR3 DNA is TGTGCCAGCAAGCGACTGTCCGCCTACAATGAGCAGTTCTTC. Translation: CASKRLSAYNEQFF.

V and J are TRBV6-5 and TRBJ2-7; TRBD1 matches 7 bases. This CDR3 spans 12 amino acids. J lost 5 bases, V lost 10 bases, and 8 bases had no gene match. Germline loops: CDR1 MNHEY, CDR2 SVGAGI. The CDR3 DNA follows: TGTGCCACCGTCGGGGACAGCCACGAGCAGTACTTC. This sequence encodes CATVGDSHEQYF.

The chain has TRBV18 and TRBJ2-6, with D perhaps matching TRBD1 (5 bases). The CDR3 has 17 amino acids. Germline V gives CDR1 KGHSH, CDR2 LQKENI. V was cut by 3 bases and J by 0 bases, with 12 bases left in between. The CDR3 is CASSPSQGPSGANVLTF. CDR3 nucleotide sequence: TGTGCCAGCTCACCCTCCCAGGGCCCCTCTGGGGCCAACGTCCTGACTTTC.

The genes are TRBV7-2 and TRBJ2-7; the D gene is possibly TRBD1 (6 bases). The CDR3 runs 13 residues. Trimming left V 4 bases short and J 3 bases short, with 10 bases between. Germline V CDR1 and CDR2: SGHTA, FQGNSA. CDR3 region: CASSYGQNYEQYF. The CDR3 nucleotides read TGTGCCAGCAGCTACGGACAGAACTACGAGCAGTACTTC. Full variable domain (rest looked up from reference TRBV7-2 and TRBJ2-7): GAGVSQSPSNKVTEKGKDVELRCDPISGHTALYWYRQSLGQGLEFLIYFQGNSAPDKSGLPSDRFSAERTGGSVSTLTIQRTQQEDSAVYLCASSYGQNYEQYFGPGTRLTVT.

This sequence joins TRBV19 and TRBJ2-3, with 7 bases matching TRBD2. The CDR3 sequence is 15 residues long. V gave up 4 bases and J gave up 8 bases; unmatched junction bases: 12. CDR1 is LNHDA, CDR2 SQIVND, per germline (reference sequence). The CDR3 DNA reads TGTGCCAGTAGTACCCCCCCCGGCAGGGAGGGTACGCAGTATTTT. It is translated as CASSTPPGREGTQYF.

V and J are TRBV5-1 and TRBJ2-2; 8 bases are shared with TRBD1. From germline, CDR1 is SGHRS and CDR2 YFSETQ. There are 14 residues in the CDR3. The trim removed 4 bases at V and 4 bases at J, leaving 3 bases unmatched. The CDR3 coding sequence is TGCGCCAGCAGCCCCCAGGGGGCCACCGGGGAGCTGTTTTTT. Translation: CASSPQGATGELFF.

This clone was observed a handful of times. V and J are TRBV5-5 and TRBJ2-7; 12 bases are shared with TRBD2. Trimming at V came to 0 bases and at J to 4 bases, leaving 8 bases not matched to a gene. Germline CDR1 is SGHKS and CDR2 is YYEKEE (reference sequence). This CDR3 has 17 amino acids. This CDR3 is CASSLARSGLAGYEQYF. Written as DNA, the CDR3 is TGTGCCAGCAGCTTGGCCAGGAGTGGACTAGCGGGATACGAGCAGTACTTC.

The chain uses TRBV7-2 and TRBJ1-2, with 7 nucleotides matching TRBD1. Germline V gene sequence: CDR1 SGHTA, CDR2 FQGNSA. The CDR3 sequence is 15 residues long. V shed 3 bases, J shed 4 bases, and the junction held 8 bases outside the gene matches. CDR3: CASSFDRDLGYGYTF. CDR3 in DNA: TGTGCCAGCAGCTTCGACAGGGATCTTGGCTATGGCTACACCTTC.

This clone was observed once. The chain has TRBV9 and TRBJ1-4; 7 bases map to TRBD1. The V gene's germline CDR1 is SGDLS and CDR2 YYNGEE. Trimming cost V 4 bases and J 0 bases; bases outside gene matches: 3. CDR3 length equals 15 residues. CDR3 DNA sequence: TGTGCCAGCAGCCCCGGACAGGCAACTAATGAAAAACTGTTTTTT. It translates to CASSPGQATNEKLFF.

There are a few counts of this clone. The CDR3 DNA is TGTGCCAGCAGCCCCCTGGGGGTAGGGGGCTATGAAAAACTGTTTTTT. Protein product: CASSPLGVGGYEKLFF. The chain combines TRBV7-2 with TRBJ1-4, with 7 bases matching TRBD1. V trimming: 5 bases; J trimming: 6 bases; junction bases outside the gene matches: 12. From germline, CDR1 is SGHTA and CDR2 FQGNSA. The CDR3 length is 16 residues.

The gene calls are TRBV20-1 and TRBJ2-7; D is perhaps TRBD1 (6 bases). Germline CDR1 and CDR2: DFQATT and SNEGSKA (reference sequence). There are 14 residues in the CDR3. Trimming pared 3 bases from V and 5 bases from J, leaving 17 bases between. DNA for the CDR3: TGCAGTGCTAGTACACAGGGTGGAGTACACGAGCAGTACTTC. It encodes CSASTQGGVHEQYF.

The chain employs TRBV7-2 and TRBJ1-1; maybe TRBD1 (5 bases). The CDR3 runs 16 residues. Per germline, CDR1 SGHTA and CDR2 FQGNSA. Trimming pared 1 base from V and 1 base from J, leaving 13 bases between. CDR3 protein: CASSLGGDGSNTEAFF. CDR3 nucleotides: TGTGCCAGCAGCTTAGGCGGGGACGGCTCGAACACTGAAGCTTTCTTT.